These 29 T cell receptor beta chains share one sample of origin, sequenced in a study of blood T cell repertoires in COVID-19. The assay was immunoSEQ multiplex PCR, and TCRdb's table has in-frame clones only and misses some. Of 250,000 or so clones listed, 80% to 85% are singletons. Sequencing input: peripheral blood. These receptors were obtained from a woman in her thirties or forties who had recovered from COVID-19.

The chain has TRBV11-2 and TRBJ2-2; TRBD2 agrees at 11 bases. This CDR3 comprises 18 residues. Germline loops: CDR1 SGHAT, CDR2 FQNNGV. With V trimmed by 4 bases and J by 5 bases, 12 bases remained unmatched. CDR3 loop: CASSSSPLAGEGTGELFF. For the CDR3, the DNA is TGTGCCAGCAGCTCATCCCCACTAGCGGGGGAAGGAACCGGGGAGCTGTTTTTT.

This clone appeared once. This CDR3 reads CASSLFGQQETQYF. In nucleotides, the CDR3 is TGTGCCAGCAGCTTATTTGGCCAGCAAGAGACCCAGTACTTC. The rearrangement joins TRBV11-2 to TRBJ2-5, with D uncertain. From germline, CDR1 is SGHAT and CDR2 FQNNGV. The CDR3 is 14 amino acids. V lost 2 bases, J lost 2 bases, and 9 bases lay in between.

This chain joins TRBV2 and TRBJ2-2; 9 bases are a match to TRBD1. Trimming cost V 6 bases and J 7 bases; bases outside gene matches: 6. From germline, CDR1 is SNHLY and CDR2 FYNNEI. This CDR3 has 14 residues. CDR3 in DNA: TGTGCCAGCAGAGGGACAGGGTTCGGCGGGGAGCTGTTTTTT. Amino acid sequence: CASRGTGFGGELFF.

V gene TRBV14 combines with J gene TRBJ1-6; D is possibly TRBD1 (5 bases). Germline V gene data show CDR1 as SGHDN and CDR2 as FVKESK. The V and J ends lost 1 base and 9 bases respectively, with 10 bases between them. The CDR3 covers 14 residues. CDR3 protein: CASSQGTIISPLHF. In nucleotides, the CDR3 is TGTGCCAGCAGCCAAGGGACAATTATTTCACCCCTCCACTTT.

This sequence joins TRBV7-2 and TRBJ2-7; D is perhaps TRBD1 (5 bases). Trimming stripped 3 bases from V and 5 bases from J, with 8 bases between. Germline V CDR1 and CDR2: SGHTA, FQGNSA. This CDR3 is built from 12 residues. Here the CDR3 reads CASSFQGDEQYF. In DNA, the CDR3 is TGTGCCAGCAGCTTCCAGGGTGACGAGCAGTACTTC. Combining the CDR3 with reference TRBV7-2 and TRBJ2-7 gives the whole variable domain GAGVSQSPSNKVTEKGKDVELRCDPISGHTALYWYRQSLGQGLEFLIYFQGNSAPDKSGLPSDRFSAERTGGSVSTLTIQRTQQEDSAVYLCASSFQGDEQYFGPGTRLTVT.

This clone has only one observation. CDR3 region: CASSSSTSGGNTGELFF. DNA of the CDR3: TGTGCCAGCAGCTCCTCTACTAGCGGGGGGAACACCGGGGAGCTGTTTTTT. The chain has TRBV5-6 and TRBJ2-2; 11 nucleotides align to TRBD2. The germline V gene has CDR1 SGHDT and CDR2 YYEEEE. Trimming at V came to 3 bases and at J to 1 base, leaving 5 bases not matched to a gene. The CDR3 has 17 amino acids.

In this sample, this clone turned up once. This chain connects TRBV10-3 to TRBJ2-2; D is ambiguous. V lost 5 bases, J lost 6 bases, and 16 bases lay in between. The V gene's germline CDR1 is ENHRY and CDR2 SYGVKD. There are 15 residues in the CDR3. CDR3 nucleotides: TGTGCCATCAGTCGTCAAGTAGCCAGCCCCGGGGAGCTGTTTTTT. Its protein is CAISRQVASPGELFF.

The rearrangement uses TRBV7-9 and TRBJ2-7, with D possibly TRBD1 on 6 matching bases. CDR3 length: 15 residues. Germline values: CDR1 SEHNR, CDR2 FQNEAQ (reference sequence). V was shortened by 1 base and J by 7 bases, with 17 bases between the two germline ends. The CDR3 region is CASSLDALSRGEQYF. The CDR3 DNA reads as TGTGCCAGCAGCTTAGACGCTCTAAGTAGGGGGGAGCAGTACTTC.

The table lists this clone with a few counts. The V gene is TRBV10-3, the J gene TRBJ2-5, with D possibly being TRBD2 (5 bases). CDR3 size: 15 residues. Germline loops: CDR1 ENHRY, CDR2 SYGVKD. V lost 6 bases and J 5 bases, leaving 19 bases between the germline ends. CDR3 in amino acids: CAIRKGLERRETQYF. The CDR3 DNA reads as TGTGCCATCAGGAAAGGACTGGAAAGGAGGGAGACCCAGTACTTC.

This rearrangement joins TRBV11-2 to TRBJ1-1, with a possible D match to TRBD1 (5 bases). The V end was cut by 5 bases, the J end by 1 base, with 11 bases between. Looked up from germline, CDR1 is SGHAT and CDR2 is FQNNGV. The CDR3 sequence is 14 residues long. CDR3 sequence (DNA): TGTGCCAGCAGCACACAGGTAAAGAACACTGAAGCTTTCTTT. Amino acids: CASSTQVKNTEAFF.

CDR3 sequence reads: CASSNRVPGELFF. CDR3 in DNA: TGTGCCAGCAGCAACAGGGTTCCCGGGGAGCTGTTTTTT. The chain is built from TRBV6-5 and TRBJ2-2; possible D gene TRBD1, 6 bases. Per germline, CDR1 MNHEY and CDR2 SVGAGI. This CDR3 is 13 amino acids long. Trimming removed 6 bases at V and 6 bases at J, with 11 bases between.

The chain is built from TRBV19 and TRBJ1-4; possible D gene TRBD1, 5 bases. Germline assignment: CDR1 LNHDA and CDR2 SQIVND (reference sequence). CDR3 length equals 12 residues. Trimming pared 11 bases from V and 6 bases from J, leaving 13 bases between. In nucleotides, the CDR3 is TGTGCCGTGGCAGGGTTGGATGAAAAACTGTTTTTT. Translating it yields CAVAGLDEKLFF.

The genes are TRBV7-2 and TRBJ1-2; 7 bases fit TRBD1. The J segment lost 0 bases and the V segment lost 6 bases, leaving 4 bases of the junction unmatched. This CDR3 is 14 amino acids long. Germline CDR1 is SGHTA and CDR2 is FQGNSA. This CDR3 is CASSRDSSNYGYTF. CDR3 bases: TGTGCCAGCAGTCGGGACAGCTCTAACTATGGCTACACCTTC.

The V and J genes are TRBV5-1 and TRBJ2-1; 10 positions match TRBD2. The CDR3 has 17 residues. Germline-derived CDR1 and CDR2 are SGHRS and YFSETQ. V shed 1 base and J 0 bases; nucleotides not matched to a gene: 4. The CDR3 sequence: CASSLTSGASSYNEQFF. CDR3 DNA sequence: TGCGCCAGCAGCTTGACTAGCGGGGCGAGCTCCTACAATGAGCAGTTCTTC.

V is TRBV6-5 and J is TRBJ1-4, with TRBD1 as a possible D gene (6 bases). V was clipped by 3 bases and J by 8 bases, with 10 bases between them. Germline-derived CDR1 and CDR2 are MNHEY and SVGAGI. CDR3 length equals 13 residues. CDR3 coding DNA: TGTGCCAGCAGTTATTCCGGGACAGAAAAACTGTTTTTT. As protein: CASSYSGTEKLFF.

The chain has TRBV7-9 and TRBJ1-1; D not certain. Germline V lookup: CDR1 SEHNR, CDR2 FQNEAQ (reference sequence). V lost 5 bases, J lost 10 bases, and 11 bases lay in between. The CDR3 spans 11 residues. In DNA form, the CDR3 reads TGTGCCAGCAGCGTCTACTACATAGCTTTCTTT. This encodes CASSVYYIAFF.

This sequence joins TRBV7-9 and TRBJ2-7; D is unresolved. Germline values: CDR1 SEHNR, CDR2 FQNEAQ (reference sequence). Deletions cut 5 bases from V and 0 bases from J, with 11 bases between. There are 14 residues in the CDR3. CDR3 DNA sequence: TGTGCCAGCAGCACAATCCCCCTCTCCTACGAGCAGTACTTC. It yields the protein CASSTIPLSYEQYF.

This clone was counted a few times. The gene calls are TRBV7-2 and TRBJ2-3; the D gene is possibly TRBD1 (5 bases). The CDR3 runs to 14 residues. Trimming took 3 bases from V and 9 from J, leaving 16 bases between them. From germline, CDR1 is SGHTA and CDR2 FQGNSA. CDR3 region: CASSFNKGHETQYF. The CDR3 nucleotides read TGTGCCAGCAGCTTCAACAAGGGGCATGAAACGCAGTATTTT. The whole variable domain, filled in from reference TRBV7-2 and TRBJ2-3, reads GAGVSQSPSNKVTEKGKDVELRCDPISGHTALYWYRQSLGQGLEFLIYFQGNSAPDKSGLPSDRFSAERTGGSVSTLTIQRTQQEDSAVYLCASSFNKGHETQYFGPGTRLTVL.

The V gene is TRBV7-9, the J gene TRBJ2-3; 8 bases map to TRBD2. The CDR3 runs 16 residues. Unmatched junction bases numbered 6, after V lost 0 bases and J lost 4 bases. Germline V gives CDR1 SEHNR, CDR2 FQNEAQ (reference sequence). The CDR3 bases are TGTGCCAGCAGCTTAGCCATGGGACTAGACGCAGATACGCAGTATTTT. It specifies CASSLAMGLDADTQYF. Looking up the rest from reference TRBV7-9 and TRBJ2-3 gives the full variable domain: DTGVSQNPRHKITKRGQNVTFRCDPISEHNRLYWYRQTLGQGPEFLTYFQNEAQLEKSRLLSDRFSAERPKGSFSTLEIQRTEQGDSAMYLCASSLAMGLDADTQYFGPGTRLTVL.

The chain has TRBV7-9 and TRBJ1-2, with no clear D. Germline CDR1 is SEHNR and CDR2 is FQNEAQ (reference sequence). V was trimmed by 4 bases and J by 5 bases, leaving 20 bases between them. This CDR3 is 16 amino acids long. This CDR3 is CASSSEGPAGRYGYTF. In DNA form, the CDR3 reads TGTGCCAGCAGCTCCGAGGGTCCCGCAGGTCGATATGGCTACACCTTC. Together with reference TRBV7-9 and TRBJ1-2, the CDR3 gives the full variable domain: DTGVSQNPRHKITKRGQNVTFRCDPISEHNRLYWYRQTLGQGPEFLTYFQNEAQLEKSRLLSDRFSAERPKGSFSTLEIQRTEQGDSAMYLCASSSEGPAGRYGYTFGSGTRLTVV.

The V call is TRBV7-3, the J call TRBJ2-1, with 9 bases aligning to TRBD2. In germline, CDR1 is SGHTA, CDR2 FQGTGA. Trimming at V came to 3 bases and at J to 5 bases, leaving 5 bases not matched to a gene. The CDR3 runs 15 residues. CDR3 nucleotides: TGTGCCAGCAGCTTGGCTAGCGGGGTTAACAATGAGCAGTTCTTC. This encodes CASSLASGVNNEQFF.

The rearrangement uses TRBV19 and TRBJ2-1; TRBD1 agrees at 10 bases. The V gene's germline CDR1 is LNHDA and CDR2 SQIVND (reference sequence). The CDR3 contains 16 residues. V gave up 6 bases and J gave up 6 bases; unmatched junction bases: 11. The CDR3 here is CASSLYRDRGSNEQFF. The CDR3 nucleotides read TGTGCCAGTAGCCTCTATCGGGACAGGGGCTCCAATGAGCAGTTCTTC.

The chain has TRBV9 and TRBJ2-1; 10 bases are a match to TRBD1. V dropped 2 bases and J dropped 8; count of bases not matched to a gene: 7. The CDR3 extends over 15 amino acids. CDR1 SGDLS and CDR2 YYNGEE come from the germline V gene. CDR3 protein: CASSVRGQGSDEQFF. CDR3 in DNA: TGTGCCAGCAGCGTGCGGGGACAGGGGAGTGATGAGCAGTTCTTC. Together with reference TRBV9 and TRBJ2-1, the CDR3 gives the full variable domain: DSGVTQTPKHLITATGQRVTLRCSPRSGDLSVYWYQQSLDQGLQFLIQYYNGEERAKGNILERFSAQQFPDLHSELNLSSLELGDSALYFCASSVRGQGSDEQFFGPGTRLTVL.

This CDR3 reads CSFGGYAEQYF. The CDR3 DNA reads TGCAGCTTCGGGGGGTACGCCGAGCAGTACTTC. The chain has TRBV20-1 and TRBJ2-7; 7 nucleotides match TRBD2. This CDR3 has 11 amino acids. Germline loops: CDR1 DFQATT, CDR2 SNEGSKA (reference sequence).

The chain uses TRBV11-3 and TRBJ2-4; 11 bases line up with TRBD2. The V and J ends lost 5 bases and 5 bases, in that order; junction bases with no gene match: 14. This CDR3 is 18 amino acids long. Germline assignment: CDR1 SGHNT and CDR2 YENEEA. CDR3 sequence (DNA): TGTGCCAGCAGCCCCACCCCCCTACTAGCGGGGGCACAAAACATTCAGTACTTC. It is translated as CASSPTPLLAGAQNIQYF.

The V call is TRBV6-5, the J call TRBJ2-2; 10 bases match TRBD2. The V gene end was trimmed by 7 bases and the J gene end by 5 bases; junction bases not matched to a gene: 7. The CDR3 is 15 amino acids. Germline CDR1 and CDR2: MNHEY and SVGAGI. The CDR3 loop reads CASTPGTSVTGELFF. Written as DNA, the CDR3 is TGTGCCAGCACCCCCGGGACTAGCGTTACCGGGGAGCTGTTTTTT.

The V call is TRBV12-3 or TRBV12-4, the J call TRBJ2-7, with a possible D match to TRBD2 (6 bases). Deletions cut 6 bases from V and 1 base from J, with 10 bases between. The CDR3 is 13 amino acids. CDR3 residues: CASSTGLSYEQYF. The CDR3 region has the DNA TGTGCCAGCAGCACGGGACTGTCCTACGAGCAGTACTTC.

The gene calls are TRBV19 and TRBJ2-7; unclear D gene. Germline loops: CDR1 LNHDA, CDR2 SQIVND (reference sequence). The length of the CDR3 is 13 residues. Trimming left V 3 bases short and J 2 bases short, with 8 bases between. The CDR3 sequence is CASSIGQAYEQYF. CDR3 bases: TGTGCCAGTAGTATTGGCCAGGCCTACGAGCAGTACTTC.

V and J are TRBV7-9 and TRBJ1-3; D not certain. V was shortened by 6 bases and J by 1 base, with 13 bases between the two germline ends. The CDR3 spans 15 residues. The germline gives CDR1 SEHNR, CDR2 FQNEAQ (reference sequence). The CDR3 reads CASSQDGLSGNTIYF. DNA of the CDR3: TGTGCCAGCAGTCAAGACGGACTTTCTGGAAACACCATATATTTT.